This passage covers 15 T cell receptor beta chains from one sample sequenced in a study of T cell responses to AZD1222 COVID-19 vaccine. TCRdb's table, derived via immunoSEQ multiplex PCR, lists solely in-frame clones and lacks some. The repertoire includes over 45,000 clones, nearly 90% of them detected once, and about 3.9% sits in the top ten. The sample consisted of peripheral blood, taken on day 0 of AZD1222 vaccination. The receptors derive from an adult in good health.

The V gene is TRBV7-9, the J gene TRBJ2-7; 9 nucleotides agree with TRBD2. Germline assignment: CDR1 SEHNR and CDR2 FQNEAQ (reference sequence). The V gene end was trimmed by 0 bases and the J gene end by 3 bases; junction bases not matched to a gene: 3. The CDR3 has 15 residues. The CDR3 bases are TGTGCCAGCAGCTTAGCGGGTAGCGGGGGCTACGAGCAGTACTTC. It is translated as CASSLAGSGGYEQYF.

The V and J genes are TRBV5-4 and TRBJ1-4, with D possibly being TRBD1 (6 bases). Germline-derived CDR1 and CDR2 are SGHNT and YYREEE (reference sequence). The germline V and J ends were trimmed by 2 bases and 7 bases, with 15 bases remaining between them. CDR3 length: 15 residues. CDR3 nucleotides: TGTGCCAGCAGCTTAAACAGGGCGGTGGGTGAAAAACTGTTTTTT. Its protein product is CASSLNRAVGEKLFF.

This chain joins TRBV24-1 and TRBJ2-7; TRBD1 is a possible D gene (5 bases). The CDR3 is 11 residues long. Deletions cut 9 bases from V and 3 bases from J, with 8 bases between. The germline gives CDR1 KGHDR, CDR2 SFDVKD. For the CDR3, the DNA is TGTGCCACCGCCGACAGCTACGAGCAGTACTTC. Encoded protein: CATADSYEQYF.

The chain carries TRBV2 and TRBJ2-7, with 7 bases aligning to TRBD2. With 7 bases clipped from V and 1 base from J, the junction kept 7 bases outside the gene matches. Germline CDR1 is SNHLY and CDR2 is FYNNEI. This CDR3 region has 14 residues. This CDR3 is CASKKGRESYEQYF. CDR3 bases: TGTGCCAGCAAGAAAGGGAGGGAATCCTACGAGCAGTACTTC.

CDR3 nucleotide sequence: TGTGCCTGGAGTGTACCAGGGCGCCTTGGGGGCTACACCTTC. As protein: CAWSVPGRLGGYTF. This sequence joins TRBV30 and TRBJ1-2, with D perhaps matching TRBD1 (5 bases). V lost 0 bases and J lost 8, with 16 bases in between. CDR3 length: 14 amino acids. CDR1 is GTSNPN and CDR2 is SVGIG in the germline V gene (reference sequence). Full variable domain (outside the CDR3, taken from reference TRBV30 and TRBJ1-2): SQTIHQWPATLVQPVGSPLSLECTVEGTSNPNLYWYRQAAGRGLQLLFYSVGIGQISSEVPQNLSASRPQDRQFILSSKKLLLSDSGFYLCAWSVPGRLGGYTFGSGTRLTVV.

The V gene is TRBV6-5, the J gene TRBJ2-1; D may correspond to TRBD1 or TRBD2 (5 bases each). The ends were cut back, 4 bases at V and 8 bases at J, with 12 bases in the middle. Germline CDR1 and CDR2: MNHEY and SVGAGI. The CDR3 is 13 amino acids. The CDR3 is CASSLDGDDEQFF. The CDR3 DNA is TGTGCCAGCAGTTTGGACGGGGACGATGAGCAGTTCTTC.

This chain uses TRBV14 with TRBJ2-7, with D perhaps matching TRBD1 (5 bases). CDR3 size: 17 residues. The V end was cut by 0 bases, the J end by 0 bases, with 15 bases between. CDR1 and CDR2 (germline): SGHDN, FVKESK. In DNA, the CDR3 is TGTGCCAGCAGCCAAGATTCAAGGGGTTTCGACTCCTACGAGCAGTACTTC. Protein product: CASSQDSRGFDSYEQYF.

A few counts support this clone. The rearrangement joins TRBV27 to TRBJ1-5; D is perhaps TRBD1 (6 bases). CDR1 and CDR2 from the germline V gene are MNHEY and SMNVEV (reference sequence). The length of the CDR3 is 16 residues. V was cut by 6 bases and J by 7 bases, with 22 bases left in between. CDR3 nucleotide sequence: TGTGCCAGCAGCCGAAGTCCTTCCGGGGGCCGCCAGCCCCAGCATTTT. It yields the protein CASSRSPSGGRQPQHF.

The chain combines TRBV3-1 (or the pseudogene TRBV3-2) with TRBJ2-7; 7 bases line up with TRBD1. Germline values: CDR1 LGHDT, CDR2 YNNKEL (reference sequence). The CDR3 is 17 amino acids. V lost 2 bases to trimming and J lost 3 bases; unmatched junction nucleotides: 13. CDR3 region: CASSQHSTGTVFYEQYF. For the CDR3, the DNA is TGTGCCAGCAGCCAACATTCTACGGGGACAGTCTTCTACGAGCAGTACTTC.

The rearrangement uses TRBV9 and TRBJ2-1; TRBD2 aligns across 9 bases. There are 16 residues in the CDR3. Germline CDR1 is SGDLS and CDR2 is YYNGEE. With V trimmed by 0 bases and J by 9 bases, 10 bases remained unmatched. This CDR3 reads CASSVAGVAGDVEQFF. The CDR3 nucleotides are TGTGCCAGCAGCGTAGCTGGAGTAGCGGGGGACGTTGAGCAGTTCTTC.

The chain employs TRBV4-3 and TRBJ1-3; the match to TRBD1 covers 9 bases. The CDR3 runs to 15 residues. J gave up 2 bases and V 4 bases, and 3 bases lay outside the gene matches. CDR1 is LGHNA, CDR2 YSLEER, per germline. CDR3 nucleotide sequence: TGCGCCAGCAGCCGGACAGGGGAGGCTGGAAACACCATATATTTT. Amino acid sequence: CASSRTGEAGNTIYF.

This sequence joins TRBV7-9 and TRBJ2-2; unclear D gene. V shed 3 bases and J shed 0 bases, with 8 bases lying between them. CDR1 is SEHNR, CDR2 FQNEAQ, per germline (reference sequence). This CDR3 comprises 15 residues. In DNA form, the CDR3 reads TGTGCCAGCAGCTTCAACGCAGCGAACACCGGGGAGCTGTTTTTT. Its translation is CASSFNAANTGELFF. The full variable domain, with the rest looked up from reference TRBV7-9 and TRBJ2-2, is DTGVSQNPRHKITKRGQNVTFRCDPISEHNRLYWYRQTLGQGPEFLTYFQNEAQLEKSRLLSDRFSAERPKGSFSTLEIQRTEQGDSAMYLCASSFNAANTGELFFGEGSRLTVL.

This sequence joins TRBV9 and TRBJ2-1; 7 nucleotides agree with TRBD2. The germline V gene encodes CDR1 SGDLS and CDR2 YYNGEE. This CDR3 spans 16 amino acids. J was trimmed by 0 bases and V by 2 bases; bases with no gene match: 5. The CDR3 reads CASSVGAGSSYNEQFF. CDR3 nucleotides: TGTGCCAGCAGCGTCGGAGCGGGGAGCTCCTACAATGAGCAGTTCTTC. The whole variable domain, remainder taken from reference TRBV9 and TRBJ2-1, is DSGVTQTPKHLITATGQRVTLRCSPRSGDLSVYWYQQSLDQGLQFLIQYYNGEERAKGNILERFSAQQFPDLHSELNLSSLELGDSALYFCASSVGAGSSYNEQFFGPGTRLTVL.

This clone came up a few times. The CDR3 DNA is TGTGCCAGCAGGGGGACAGGGGCCAATCAGCCCCAGCATTTT. Translating gives CASRGTGANQPQHF. This rearrangement joins TRBV2 to TRBJ1-5, with TRBD1 identical over 10 bases. CDR1 and CDR2 from the germline V gene are SNHLY and FYNNEI. V lost 6 bases, J lost 3 bases, and 2 bases stayed unmatched. There are 14 residues in the CDR3.

The rearrangement uses TRBV4-2 and TRBJ2-2, with D perhaps given as TRBD1 or TRBD2 (5 bases each). CDR1 and CDR2 (germline): LGHNA, YNFKEQ. V lost 5 bases and J lost 8, with 18 bases in between. This CDR3 spans 15 amino acids. The CDR3 sequence is CASSTGVVTGGELFF. CDR3 sequence (DNA): TGTGCCAGCAGCACCGGGGTAGTAACAGGTGGGGAGCTGTTTTTT.